This note documents a single TCR beta chain sequence. Its antigen is currently unknown. The data were obtained in a study of beta chain features in type 1 diabetes. Points from the study as a whole: A pattern of fewer insertions and more deletions at VDJ junctions was seen in type 1 diabetes patients. Shorter templates might be favored by PCR, and equally so in patients and in controls. For patients, the naive, central memory and Treg TCRB repertoires appeared more alike than for healthy donors.

Expressed TCRB transcripts were sequenced after all isolated RNA was converted to cDNA. TCRdb keeps only in-frame clones here, not all; method: immunoSEQ multiplex PCR. The sample shows 310,000 or so clones, approximately 8% of them seen only once. Donors underwent one heparinised blood draw, around 120 mL on average. The CDR3 has 15 amino acids. Losses at the gene ends were 4 bases for V and 5 bases for J; bases not matched to a gene: 10. Looked up from germline, CDR1 is SGHNT and CDR2 is YENEEA. J is TRBJ2-5 and V is TRBV11-3, with 7 bases matching TRBD2. Sample: central memory CD4+ T cells from blood. This receptor was taken from a young woman in good health. The DNA for the CDR3 is TGTGCCAGCAGCTCAAACGGACATAGCGGGGAGACCCAGTACTTC. This codes for CASSSNGHSGETQYF.